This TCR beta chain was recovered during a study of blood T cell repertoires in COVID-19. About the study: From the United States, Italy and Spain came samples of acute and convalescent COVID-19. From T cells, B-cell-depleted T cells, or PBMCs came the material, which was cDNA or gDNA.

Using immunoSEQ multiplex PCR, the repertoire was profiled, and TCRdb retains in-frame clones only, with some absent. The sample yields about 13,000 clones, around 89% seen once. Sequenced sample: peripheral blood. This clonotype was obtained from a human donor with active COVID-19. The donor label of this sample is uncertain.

CDR3 in DNA: TGCGCCAGCAGCTTGGCAGGGACAGGGCGTGGAAACACCATATATTTT. It encodes CASSLAGTGRGNTIYF. This chain uses TRBV5-1 with TRBJ1-3, with 9 bases matching TRBD1. The CDR3 contains 16 residues. V gave up 0 bases and J gave up 3 bases; unmatched junction bases: 4. Germline V gene data show CDR1 as SGHRS and CDR2 as YFSETQ.